This TCR beta chain was retrieved from a study of T-cell reconstitution after alpha-beta-depleted transplantation in children. Preparation of the TCRbeta library used unique molecular identifiers. TCRdb processed the PCR reads anew with MiXCR; each CDR3 protein has one entry. This table has approximately 800,000 distinct CDR3 sequences, 15% to 20% appearing once. This clonotype was detected only a few times. Its antigen is currently unknown. V lost 3 bases, J lost 8 bases, and 8 bases lay in between. CDR3 length: 11 amino acids. Per germline, CDR1 DFQATT and CDR2 SNEGSKA (reference sequence). Study results and limitations: T cells produced anew were the main source of T-cell counts and diversity one year after transplant. The study traced high day-60 TCRbeta diversity in some patients to surviving recipient T cells and thymic progenitors. Reportedly, only several hundred clones from non-depleted graft cells drove alpha-beta T-cell counts at about two months.

The source was PBMCs, mostly from graft donor cells, collected 360 days after TCRalphabeta/CD19-depleted stem cell transplant. The chain joins TRBV20-1 to TRBJ2-1; D is ambiguous. The receptor's source is a male patient younger than 18 who had a stem cell transplant for acute lymphoblastic leukemia, so the T cells may come from the graft donor. The CDR3 spells CSARGPHEQFF. The CDR3, as DNA: TGCAGTGCTAGGGGCCCACATGAGCAGTTCTTC.